Below, 27 T cell receptor beta chains from the same sample are listed, as sequenced in a study of control samples from healthy donors and cancer patients (dated by TCRdb to 2018 to 2021). Library construction relied on the immunoSEQ multiplex PCR assay. The clones in this table, taken by TCRdb from immuneACCESS, are in-frame only. Not every clone is retained; where verified, under half of the shortfall comes from an unresolved V gene, and the cause of the rest is unknown. The sample records more than 95,000 clones, about four fifths of which are singletons. The biggest ten clones account for approximately 13% of the sample. Sequenced sample: blood. Every receptor here comes from a woman aged 50 to 65 in good health.

This clone appeared a few times. The chain couples TRBV7-2 to TRBJ1-1; possibly TRBD1 for D (6 bases). The V and J ends lost 1 base and 0 bases respectively, with 9 bases between them. This CDR3 contains 15 residues. The germline gives CDR1 SGHTA, CDR2 FQGNSA. The CDR3 is CASSLEGDMNTEAFF. As DNA, the CDR3 is TGTGCCAGCAGCTTAGAGGGGGACATGAACACTGAAGCTTTCTTT. Full variable domain (outside the CDR3, taken from reference TRBV7-2 and TRBJ1-1): GAGVSQSPSNKVTEKGKDVELRCDPISGHTALYWYRQSLGQGLEFLIYFQGNSAPDKSGLPSDRFSAERTGGSVSTLTIQRTQQEDSAVYLCASSLEGDMNTEAFFGQGTRLTVV.

This clone was found once. J is TRBJ2-7 and V is TRBV7-2, with 9 bases fitting TRBD2. V shed 5 bases, J shed 3 bases, and the junction held 5 bases outside the gene matches. The CDR3 extends over 14 amino acids. Germline CDR1 is SGHTA and CDR2 is FQGNSA. The CDR3 reads CASSPWTSDYEQYF. In DNA form, the CDR3 reads TGTGCCAGCAGCCCCTGGACTAGCGACTACGAGCAGTACTTC.

This clone was seen more than once but under ten times. J is TRBJ1-6 and V is TRBV6-4; D gene unclear. Trimming took 6 bases from V and 4 from J, leaving 7 bases between them. The V gene's germline CDR1 is MRHNA and CDR2 SNTAGT. This CDR3 has 13 residues. The CDR3 region has the DNA TGTGCCAGCAGGGCCAATTATAATTCACCCCTCCACTTT. It translates to CASRANYNSPLHF.

The chain has TRBV19 and TRBJ2-1; TRBD1 matches 11 bases. Germline V gene lookup returns CDR1 LNHDA and CDR2 SQIVND (reference sequence). Trimming took 5 bases from V and 7 from J; bases not matched to a gene: 13. This CDR3 contains 17 residues. The CDR3 loop reads CASSSRTGGLPINEQFF. CDR3 DNA: TGTGCCAGTAGTTCCCGGACAGGGGGCCTACCTATAAATGAGCAGTTCTTC.

V usage is TRBV15 and J usage is TRBJ2-3; TRBD2 agrees at 8 bases. Germline assignment: CDR1 LNHNV and CDR2 YYDKDF (reference sequence). The CDR3 totals 16 residues. J gave up 3 bases and V 0 bases, and 5 bases lay outside the gene matches. The CDR3 sequence: CATSREYGGATDTQYF. The CDR3 nucleotides are TGTGCCACCAGCAGAGAATACGGGGGGGCAACAGATACGCAGTATTTT.

This chain connects TRBV7-6 to TRBJ2-5, with TRBD1 matching 7 bases. Germline V CDR1 and CDR2: SGHVS, FNYEAQ. The CDR3 has 16 residues. Trimming cost V 0 bases and J 2 bases; bases outside gene matches: 6. CDR3 loop: CASSLAAGGIQETQYF. Here the CDR3 DNA reads TGTGCCAGCAGCTTAGCGGCAGGGGGTATACAAGAGACCCAGTACTTC.

This chain links TRBV11-2 with TRBJ2-1; possible D gene TRBD1, 6 bases. This CDR3 is built from 15 residues. In germline, CDR1 is SGHAT, CDR2 FQNNGV. Between the trimmed V and J ends, which lost 2 bases and 2 bases, there was a span of 10 bases. CDR3 in DNA: TGTGCCAGCAGCTTAAGGGGGTCTACCTACAATGAGCAGTTCTTC. It translates to CASSLRGSTYNEQFF.

The V call is TRBV19, the J call TRBJ2-2, with 8 bases identical to TRBD2. CDR3 length: 16 residues. CDR1 is LNHDA, CDR2 SQIVND, per germline (reference sequence). The trim removed 6 bases at V and 1 base at J, leaving 7 bases unmatched. The CDR3 DNA reads TGTGCCAGTAGCGTTCTAGCGGGCTTGAACACCGGGGAGCTGTTTTTT. This sequence encodes CASSVLAGLNTGELFF.

The chain carries TRBV19 and TRBJ1-1; D is uncertain. Trimming left V 5 bases short and J 2 bases short, with 12 bases between. CDR1 and CDR2 from the germline V gene are LNHDA and SQIVND (reference sequence). The CDR3 length is 14 residues. CDR3 in amino acids: CASSSDRGNTEAFF. As DNA, the CDR3 is TGTGCCAGTAGTTCAGACCGGGGAAACACTGAAGCTTTCTTT.

The chain joins TRBV19 to TRBJ2-2; D call uncertain. CDR3 length equals 15 residues. The V end was cut by 10 bases, the J end by 0 bases, with 15 bases between. From germline, CDR1 is LNHDA and CDR2 SQIVND (reference sequence). DNA for the CDR3: TGTGCCACCCTTTTGGGCGACGCGAACACCGGGGAGCTGTTTTTT. This sequence encodes CATLLGDANTGELFF.

The CDR3 is CASSLDLGADTEAFF. The CDR3 DNA follows: TGTGCCAGCAGCTTAGATCTGGGGGCTGACACTGAAGCTTTCTTT. The chain recombines TRBV7-9 with TRBJ1-1; possible D gene TRBD1, 6 bases. Trimming left V 1 base short and J 3 bases short, with 12 bases between. Germline loops: CDR1 SEHNR, CDR2 FQNEAQ (reference sequence). CDR3 size: 15 residues.

This chain connects TRBV4-3 to TRBJ1-1; no definite D call. Germline CDR1 and CDR2: LGHNA and YSLEER. The CDR3 is 14 amino acids. With 0 bases removed from V and 12 bases from J, the gap between germline ends came to 17 bases. The DNA for the CDR3 is TGCGCCAGCAGCCAAGATACGGCCTGGTCCGGAACTTTCTTT. Protein product: CASSQDTAWSGTFF.

The rearrangement joins TRBV7-8 to TRBJ2-7; the D is unclear. The V gene's germline CDR1 is SGHVS and CDR2 FQNEAQ. V was trimmed by 5 bases and J by 0 bases, leaving 14 bases between them. The length of the CDR3 is 15 residues. The CDR3 is CASSPRATLSYEQYF. CDR3 DNA: TGTGCCAGCAGCCCCAGAGCCACTCTCTCCTACGAGCAGTACTTC.

The chain recombines TRBV30 with TRBJ1-2, with D uncertain. This CDR3 spans 13 amino acids. With 3 bases removed from V and 3 bases from J, the gap between germline ends came to 11 bases. Germline CDR1 GTSNPN, CDR2 SVGIG (reference sequence). The CDR3 loop is CAWRGGYYYGYTF. In DNA, the CDR3 is TGTGCCTGGAGGGGAGGGTACTACTATGGCTACACCTTC.

The J gene is TRBJ2-7, the V gene TRBV6-5, with D unclear. V gave up 10 bases and J gave up 3 bases, with 22 bases separating them. Germline loops: CDR1 MNHEY, CDR2 SVGAGI. This CDR3 spans 15 amino acids. For the CDR3, the DNA is TGTGCCACTAGACGTGACGCAGCCGGAAACTACGAGCAGTACTTC. Its translation: CATRRDAAGNYEQYF.

The CDR3 here is CASSGTYGNTIYF. The CDR3 DNA reads as TGTGCCAGCAGTGGGACGTATGGAAACACCATATATTTT. The chain is built from TRBV25-1 and TRBJ1-3; D gene uncertain. Germline-derived CDR1 and CDR2 are MGHDK and SYGVNS. Trimming stripped 4 bases from V and 3 bases from J, with 7 bases between. The CDR3 extends over 13 amino acids.

The chain joins TRBV27 to TRBJ2-1; 11 bases map to TRBD2. Germline V CDR1 and CDR2: MNHEY, SMNVEV (reference sequence). V lost 5 bases, J lost 1 base, and 7 bases stayed unmatched. CDR3 length: 17 amino acids. CDR3 sequence (DNA): TGTGCCAGCAGTGTCCGTCTAGCGGGAGGTTCCTACAATGAGCAGTTCTTC. Protein sequence: CASSVRLAGGSYNEQFF.

The V and J genes are TRBV6-5 and TRBJ2-7, with D perhaps assigned TRBD1 or TRBD2 (5 bases each). V lost 0 bases to trimming and J lost 0 bases, with 9 bases between them. Per the germline V gene, CDR1 is MNHEY and CDR2 is SVGAGI. The CDR3 is 15 residues long. The CDR3 region has the DNA TGTGCCAGCAGTTACTCGGGAGACAGCTCCTACGAGCAGTACTTC. Translation gives CASSYSGDSSYEQYF.

The chain is built from TRBV6-5 and TRBJ2-6, with a tentative D call TRBD1 (6 bases). CDR3 length: 15 amino acids. Trimming left V 6 bases short and J 1 base short, with 10 bases between. Per the germline V gene, CDR1 is MNHEY and CDR2 is SVGAGI. CDR3 DNA: TGTGCCAGCAGAGCCCAGGGGTCTGGGGCCAACGTCCTGACTTTC. Residues: CASRAQGSGANVLTF.

This chain uses TRBV5-6 with TRBJ2-3, with D possibly TRBD2 on 6 matching bases. This CDR3 is 15 amino acids long. With 4 bases removed from V and 3 bases from J, the gap between germline ends came to 15 bases. Germline assignment: CDR1 SGHDT and CDR2 YYEEEE. The CDR3 DNA sequence: TGTGCCAGCAGCCGACTAGGGGAAGGAACAGATACGCAGTATTTT. Its protein is CASSRLGEGTDTQYF.

This chain joins TRBV5-1 and TRBJ2-5; either TRBD1 or TRBD2 may supply D (5 bases each). The CDR3 is made up of 15 amino acids. V was clipped by 2 bases and J by 3 bases, with 14 bases between them. Germline CDR1 SGHRS, CDR2 YFSETQ. The CDR3 nucleotides are TGCGCCAGCAGCTTCCTCGGGACGCAAGAAGAGACCCAGTACTTC. It codes for CASSFLGTQEETQYF.

This clone has more than one count but fewer than ten. This chain joins TRBV11-3 and TRBJ1-1; D is possibly TRBD1 (5 bases). There are 17 residues in the CDR3. V gave up 3 bases and J gave up 4 bases, with 21 bases separating them. The V gene's germline CDR1 is SGHNT and CDR2 YENEEA. CDR3 residues: CASSFGLDTLGGTEAFF. The CDR3 DNA follows: TGTGCCAGCAGCTTTGGTTTAGACACCCTGGGGGGCACTGAAGCTTTCTTT.

V usage is TRBV11-3 and J usage is TRBJ2-7; 8 bases match TRBD2. Looked up from germline, CDR1 is SGHNT and CDR2 is YENEEA. The trim removed 1 base at V and 1 base at J, leaving 6 bases unmatched. The CDR3 is made up of 16 amino acids. For the CDR3, the DNA is TGTGCCAGCAGCTTAGGACTAGCGTTTGTGTCCTACGAGCAGTACTTC. Translated, it gives CASSLGLAFVSYEQYF.

The chain combines TRBV5-4 with TRBJ2-7; tentatively, D is TRBD1 (6 bases). Trimming removed 4 bases from V and 0 bases from J, with 14 bases in between. The CDR3 loop spans 15 amino acids. CDR1 SGHNT and CDR2 YYREEE come from the germline V gene (reference sequence). This CDR3 is CASSQGPVRSYEQYF. CDR3 coding DNA: TGTGCCAGCAGCCAGGGGCCAGTCCGCTCCTACGAGCAGTACTTC.

This chain joins TRBV9 and TRBJ2-7, with 9 bases matching TRBD1. Per germline, CDR1 SGDLS and CDR2 YYNGEE. This CDR3 is 15 amino acids long. V gave up 0 bases and J gave up 5 bases; unmatched junction bases: 6. CDR3: CASSVGTGDYDEQYF. DNA for the CDR3: TGTGCCAGCAGCGTAGGGACAGGGGATTACGACGAGCAGTACTTC. The full variable domain, in which reference TRBV9 and TRBJ2-7 provide the parts outside the CDR3, is DSGVTQTPKHLITATGQRVTLRCSPRSGDLSVYWYQQSLDQGLQFLIQYYNGEERAKGNILERFSAQQFPDLHSELNLSSLELGDSALYFCASSVGTGDYDEQYFGPGTRLTVT.

The chain recombines TRBV24-1 with TRBJ1-1, with D unresolved. The germline V gene has CDR1 KGHDR and CDR2 SFDVKD. The length of the CDR3 is 13 residues. V gave up 7 bases and J gave up 2 bases, with 10 bases separating them. The CDR3 DNA is TGTGCCACCAGCGCGGACGGAAACACTGAAGCTTTCTTT. This codes for CATSADGNTEAFF.

As regards this clone: The junction does not match germline at one end; this may be a read error. Other DNA sequences of this sample code for an identical CDR3. This chain uses TRBV5-1 with TRBJ1-6; a possible D gene is TRBD1 (5 bases). The CDR3 has 18 residues. Germline-derived CDR1 and CDR2 are SGHRS and YFSETQ. The CDR3, as DNA: TGTGCCAGCAGCTTGGCCCGGATGGGGGGCTCCTATAATTCACCCCTCCACTTT. Amino acids: CASSLARMGGSYNSPLHF.